This TCR beta chain was documented in a study of blood T cell repertoires in COVID-19 (dated by TCRdb to about 2020). Regarding the complete study: The collaborator samples originated in the United States, Italy and Spain and spanned the acute and convalescent phases of COVID-19. The prospective study material was composed of cDNA or gDNA derived from T cells, B-cell-depleted T cells, or PBMCs. Subjects who had been exposed to COVID-19, were actively infected with it, or had recovered from it provided the deeply sampled blood TCRbeta repertoires that made up the dataset. The repertoires were released in a freely available public database meant as a resource for research on the immune response to SARS-CoV-2. The samples were drawn from the first 160 participants of the ongoing ImmuneRACE study and from some 1,300 subjects provided by 6 global collaborators. Sample metadata almost always included a de-identified subject ID, COVID-19 status, age in years and sex. Where available, HLA class I and class II types were taken from metadata supplied by the sample provider and were not determined by assay-based typing.

The immunoSEQ Assay, a bias-controlled multiplex PCR, was used to amplify TCRbeta CDR3 regions from genomic DNA. The published analysis was carried out like this. Nucleated cell counts per sample were estimated from amplification of reference gene primers within the assay. To quantify the absolute abundance of each unique TCRbeta CDR3 rearrangement, sequence reads were collapsed and filtered. For each sample, productive Simpson clonality was calculated as the square root of Simpson's diversity index over productive rearrangements. TCRdb retrieved this table from immuneACCESS and kept in-frame rearrangements only. Not all clones are present; in checked studies, unresolved V genes account for under half, and no reason is known for the remainder. The D gene and trimming were derived from the DNA, and the V and J assignments and clone size from that table. Here the sample has fewer than 70,000 clones; over 75% occur a single time. 2.5% to 3% of the sample goes to the ten largest clones.

Taken from cysteine to phenylalanine, the CDR3 has 13 residues. The retained sequence is limited to the CDR3, 39 bases, with the frame set at the first base. V is cut back by 8 bases and J by 4 bases, with 6 bases in the junction unmatched. The germline V gene provides CDR1 SQVTM and CDR2 ANQGSEA. On this clone: Its antigen target is currently unknown. No quality values exist for individual bases; no much larger clone is one base distant.

Overall results and qualifications from the work: The amount of clinical and demographic metadata varied by source and participant and was provided uncurated.

The collaborating institutions used their own protocols to collect whole blood in K2EDTA tubes. For TCRbeta analysis, collaborator samples were shipped as frozen whole blood, as isolated PBMCs, or as DNA extracted from either sample type. The TCR comes from an elderly man with acute or convalescent COVID-19. The sequenced sample consisted of peripheral blood. The chain employs TRBV29-1 and TRBJ2-2; TRBD1 aligns with 8 central bases. This receptor has the CDR3 CSIRQGITGELFF. The sequenced DNA: TGCAGCATACGACAGGGGATCACCGGGGAGCTGTTTTTT.